The entry below gives a single T cell receptor (beta chain) sequence along with its context. Assay: immunoSEQ multiplex PCR; the TCRdb copy retains only in-frame clones and omits some. The sample lists 180,000 or so clones, roughly 88% occurring once. The data belong to a study of blood T cell repertoires in COVID-19. With V trimmed by 4 bases and J by 8 bases, 9 bases remained unmatched. The CDR3 covers 16 residues. The germline V gene has CDR1 LNHDA and CDR2 SQIVND (reference sequence). The chain links TRBV19 to TRBJ2-1; 12 bases are a match to TRBD2. Sequencing used peripheral blood. The source is a man between 60 and 75 years old who had recovered from COVID-19. The CDR3 DNA reads TGTGCCAGTAGTAGAACTAGCGGGGGGCCCCAGGATGAGCAGTTCTTC. Amino acids: CASSRTSGGPQDEQFF.